This T cell receptor (beta chain) appears in the sequencing data of a study of T cell repertoires in aging, cancer and after chemotherapy. At the level of the study: The whole study produced a dataset of roughly 8.6 million TCR reads. Whole-study findings and limits: Age-matched healthy donors had significantly more diverse, less clonal blood TCR repertoires than untreated cancer patients. In each cancer cohort, median generation probability increased across chemotherapy, suggesting thymic output rebounded.

TCR beta rearrangements were amplified from peripheral blood genomic DNA. This clonotype was recorded a few times. What it recognizes is unknown. Multiplex touch-down PCR with TRB-A/B primers amplified rearranged V-D-J TRB sequences. From the multiplex PCR reads, TCRdb called clonotypes with MiXCR, one entry per CDR3 protein. The data hold about 10,000 distinct CDR3 sequences, with less than 30% observed a single time. V gave up 0 bases and J gave up 7 bases, with 17 bases separating them. The CDR3 extends over 15 amino acids. CDR1 is SGHDT, CDR2 YYEEEE, per germline. The clonotype was recovered from a human donor in good health. What was sequenced was blood. The chain recombines TRBV5-6 with TRBJ2-7; either TRBD1 or TRBD2 may supply D (5 bases each). CDR3 DNA sequence: TGTGCCAGCAGCTTGGGCGCCGGGGAGAAGGGGGAGCAGTACTTC. Translated: CASSLGAGEKGEQYF.